The entry below describes one T cell receptor (beta chain). What it binds is not known. The sample is drawn from a study of T cell responses to AZD1222 COVID-19 vaccine. Measured with immunoSEQ multiplex PCR; TCRdb has only the in-frame clones, and not every one. The table has approximately 90,000 clones, roughly nine tenths seen once; the top ten hold roughly 7.7%. Study outcomes and limitations: None of the repertoires were sampled until the peak T cell response had passed. When two AZD1222 doses had been given, Spike-specific TCR breadth and depth rose. Reportedly, close to half of spike-specific TCRs are directed against unmutated variant regions.

The clonotype comes from an adult in good health. This material consisted of peripheral blood, taken on day 0 of AZD1222 vaccination.

The CDR3 DNA follows: TGTGCCATCGCTAGCGGGCGACTAGCCAAAAACATTCAGTACTTC. It translates to CAIASGRLAKNIQYF. The chain combines TRBV6-5 with TRBJ2-4; 8 nucleotides line up with TRBD2. V was pared by 10 bases and J by 0 bases, with 8 bases of the junction left unmatched. Germline CDR1 reads MNHEY; CDR2 reads SVGAGI. CDR3 length: 15 amino acids.